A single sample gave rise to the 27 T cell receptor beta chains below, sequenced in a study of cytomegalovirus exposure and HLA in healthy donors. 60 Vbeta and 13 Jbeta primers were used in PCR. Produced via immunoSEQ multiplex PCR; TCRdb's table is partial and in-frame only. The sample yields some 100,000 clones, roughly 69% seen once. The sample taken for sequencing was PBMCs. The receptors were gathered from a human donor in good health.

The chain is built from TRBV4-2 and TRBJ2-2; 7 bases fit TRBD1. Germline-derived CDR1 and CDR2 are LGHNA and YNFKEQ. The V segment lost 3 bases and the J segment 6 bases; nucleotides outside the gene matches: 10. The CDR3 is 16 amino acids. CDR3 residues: CASSHDYGTVAGELFF. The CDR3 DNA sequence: TGTGCCAGCAGCCATGACTACGGGACAGTCGCCGGGGAGCTGTTTTTT.

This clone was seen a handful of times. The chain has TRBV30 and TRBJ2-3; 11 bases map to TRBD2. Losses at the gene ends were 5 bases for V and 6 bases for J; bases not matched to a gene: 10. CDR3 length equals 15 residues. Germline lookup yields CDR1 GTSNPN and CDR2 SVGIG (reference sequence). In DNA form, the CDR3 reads TGTGCCTGGTCGATGGAGACTAGCGGGAAGGATACGCAGTATTTT. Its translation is CAWSMETSGKDTQYF.

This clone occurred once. DNA for the CDR3: TGCGCCAGCAGCCAAGAGTTCCCAGCGGACCACGAGCAGTACTTC. Amino acid sequence: CASSQEFPADHEQYF. The chain employs TRBV4-1 and TRBJ2-5, with D possibly TRBD2 on 5 matching bases. The end of the DNA aligns better with TRBJ2-7, so the J call may be wrong. The CDR3 runs 15 residues. From germline, CDR1 is MGHRA and CDR2 YSYEKL.

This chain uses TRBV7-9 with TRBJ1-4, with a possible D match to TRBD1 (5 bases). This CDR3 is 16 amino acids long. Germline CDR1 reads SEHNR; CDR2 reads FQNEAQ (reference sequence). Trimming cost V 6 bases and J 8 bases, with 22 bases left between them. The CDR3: CASSPPTRARLEKLFF. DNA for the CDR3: TGTGCCAGCAGTCCTCCCACCAGGGCGAGGTTGGAAAAACTGTTTTTT. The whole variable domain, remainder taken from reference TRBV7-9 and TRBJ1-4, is DTGVSQNPRHKITKRGQNVTFRCDPISEHNRLYWYRQTLGQGPEFLTYFQNEAQLEKSRLLSDRFSAERPKGSFSTLEIQRTEQGDSAMYLCASSPPTRARLEKLFFGSGTQLSVL.

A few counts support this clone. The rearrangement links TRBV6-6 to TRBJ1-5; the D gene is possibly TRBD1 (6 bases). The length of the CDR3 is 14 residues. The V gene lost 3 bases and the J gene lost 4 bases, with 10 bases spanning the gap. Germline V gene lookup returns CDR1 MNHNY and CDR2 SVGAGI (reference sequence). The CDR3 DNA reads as TGTGCCAGCAGTTATGGGACAAGGAATCAGCCCCAGCATTTT. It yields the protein CASSYGTRNQPQHF.

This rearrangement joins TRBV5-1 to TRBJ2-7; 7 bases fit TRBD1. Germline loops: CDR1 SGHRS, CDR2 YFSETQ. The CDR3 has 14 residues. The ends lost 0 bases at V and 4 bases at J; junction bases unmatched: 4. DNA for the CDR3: TGCGCCAGCAGCTTGGCAGGGACAGTATACGAGCAGTACTTC. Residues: CASSLAGTVYEQYF.

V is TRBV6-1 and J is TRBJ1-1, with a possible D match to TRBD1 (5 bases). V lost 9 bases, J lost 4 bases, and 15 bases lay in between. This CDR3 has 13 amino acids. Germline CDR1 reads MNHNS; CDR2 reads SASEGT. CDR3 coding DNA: TGTGCCAGTCCTTTAGCGGGGGGCACTGAAGCTTTCTTT. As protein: CASPLAGGTEAFF.

The chain's CDR3 is CASSPAGTTSPYNEQFF. CDR3 DNA sequence: TGTGCCAGCAGCCCCGCAGGGACGACTAGCCCATACAATGAGCAGTTCTTC. This chain uses TRBV5-6 with TRBJ2-1; 7 bases line up with TRBD2. The V gene's germline CDR1 is SGHDT and CDR2 YYEEEE. Trimming at V came to 4 bases and at J to 4 bases, leaving 14 bases not matched to a gene. This CDR3 is built from 17 residues.

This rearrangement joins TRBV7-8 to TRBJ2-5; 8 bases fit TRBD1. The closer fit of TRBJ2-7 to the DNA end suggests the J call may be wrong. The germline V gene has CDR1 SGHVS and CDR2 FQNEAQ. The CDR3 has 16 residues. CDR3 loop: CASSAQGAGEPYEQYF. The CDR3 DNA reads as TGTGCCAGCAGCGCTCAGGGGGCAGGGGAGCCCTACGAGCAGTACTTC.

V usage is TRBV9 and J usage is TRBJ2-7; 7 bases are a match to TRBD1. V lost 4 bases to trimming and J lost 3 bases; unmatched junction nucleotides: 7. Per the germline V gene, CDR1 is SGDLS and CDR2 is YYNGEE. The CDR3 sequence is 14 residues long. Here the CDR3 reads CASSPRTGDYEQYF. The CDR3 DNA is TGTGCCAGCAGCCCCCGGACAGGAGACTACGAGCAGTACTTC.

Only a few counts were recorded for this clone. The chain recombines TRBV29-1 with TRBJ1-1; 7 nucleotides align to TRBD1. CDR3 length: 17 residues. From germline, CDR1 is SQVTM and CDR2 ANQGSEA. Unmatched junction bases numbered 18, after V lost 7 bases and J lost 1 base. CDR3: CSGQGGTHRSRNTEAFF. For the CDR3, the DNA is TGCAGCGGGCAGGGGGGAACACATAGGAGTCGGAACACTGAAGCTTTCTTT.

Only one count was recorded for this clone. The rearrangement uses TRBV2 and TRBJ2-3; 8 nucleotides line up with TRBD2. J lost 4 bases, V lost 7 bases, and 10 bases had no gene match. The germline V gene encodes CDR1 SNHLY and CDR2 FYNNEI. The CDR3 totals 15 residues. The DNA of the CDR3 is TGTGCCAGCATCGAGCTAGCGGGTTTGGCAGATACGCAGTATTTT. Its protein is CASIELAGLADTQYF.

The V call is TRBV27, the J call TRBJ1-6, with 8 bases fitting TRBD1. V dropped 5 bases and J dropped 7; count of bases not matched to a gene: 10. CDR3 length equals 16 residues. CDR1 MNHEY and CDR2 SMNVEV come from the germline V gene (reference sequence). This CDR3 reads CASSLYRGLVNSPLHF. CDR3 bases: TGTGCCAGCAGTCTCTACAGGGGGTTAGTGAATTCACCCCTCCACTTT.

The CDR3 protein is CASSLTQFNTEAFF. In DNA form, the CDR3 reads TGTGCCAGCAGTTTAACACAGTTTAACACTGAAGCTTTCTTT. The chain combines TRBV27 with TRBJ1-1; D not resolved. The CDR3 consists of 14 residues. V shed 2 bases and J shed 2 bases, with 9 bases lying between them. Germline CDR1 and CDR2: MNHEY and SMNVEV (reference sequence).

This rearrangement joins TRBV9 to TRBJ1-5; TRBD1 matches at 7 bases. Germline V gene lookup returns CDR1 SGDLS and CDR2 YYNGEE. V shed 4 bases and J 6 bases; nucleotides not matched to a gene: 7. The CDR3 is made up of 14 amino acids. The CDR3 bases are TGTGCCAGCAGCTTGACAGGGCGGGGTCAGCCCCAGCATTTT. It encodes CASSLTGRGQPQHF. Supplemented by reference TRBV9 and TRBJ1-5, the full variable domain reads DSGVTQTPKHLITATGQRVTLRCSPRSGDLSVYWYQQSLDQGLQFLIQYYNGEERAKGNILERFSAQQFPDLHSELNLSSLELGDSALYFCASSLTGRGQPQHFGDGTRLSIL.

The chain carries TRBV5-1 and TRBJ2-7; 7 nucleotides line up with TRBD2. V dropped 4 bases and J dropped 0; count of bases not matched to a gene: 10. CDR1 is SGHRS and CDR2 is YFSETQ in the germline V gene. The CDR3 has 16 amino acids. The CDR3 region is CASSPTAGTNSYEQYF. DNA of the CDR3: TGCGCCAGCAGCCCAACAGCCGGGACTAACTCCTACGAGCAGTACTTC.

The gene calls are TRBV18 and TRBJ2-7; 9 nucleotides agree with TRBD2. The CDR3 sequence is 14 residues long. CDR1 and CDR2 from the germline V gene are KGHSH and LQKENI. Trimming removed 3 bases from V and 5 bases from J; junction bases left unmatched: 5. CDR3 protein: CASSPGLARDEQYF. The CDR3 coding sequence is TGTGCCAGCTCACCGGGACTAGCAAGGGACGAGCAGTACTTC.

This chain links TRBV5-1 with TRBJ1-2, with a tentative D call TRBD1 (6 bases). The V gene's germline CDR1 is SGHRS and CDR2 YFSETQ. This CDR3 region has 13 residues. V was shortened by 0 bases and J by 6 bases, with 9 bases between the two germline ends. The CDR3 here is CASSLVAGDGYTF. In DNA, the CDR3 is TGCGCCAGCAGCTTGGTAGCAGGGGATGGCTACACCTTC. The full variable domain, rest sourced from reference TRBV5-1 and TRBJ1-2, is KAGVTQTPRYLIKTRGQQVTLSCSPISGHRSVSWYQQTPGQGLQFLFEYFSETQRNKGNFPGRFSGRQFSNSRSEMNVSTLELGDSALYLCASSLVAGDGYTFGSGTRLTVV.

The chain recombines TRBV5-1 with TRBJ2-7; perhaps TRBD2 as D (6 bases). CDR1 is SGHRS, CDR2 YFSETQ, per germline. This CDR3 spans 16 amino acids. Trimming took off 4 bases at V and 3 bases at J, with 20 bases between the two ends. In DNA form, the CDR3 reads TGCGCCAGCAGCCCGGACGGTACGGGAGAAATCTACGAGCAGTACTTC. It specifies CASSPDGTGEIYEQYF.

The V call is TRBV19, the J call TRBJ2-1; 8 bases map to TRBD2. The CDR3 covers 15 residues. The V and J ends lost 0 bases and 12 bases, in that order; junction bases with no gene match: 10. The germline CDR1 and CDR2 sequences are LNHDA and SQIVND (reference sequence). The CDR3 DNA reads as TGTGCCAGTAGTATAGAAGGATGGCGGGGGGCTGGGCAGTTCTTC. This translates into CASSIEGWRGAGQFF.

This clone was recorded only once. This chain's CDR3 is CASRAGLGATEAFF. CDR3 sequence (DNA): TGTGCCAGCAGGGCAGGGTTGGGTGCCACTGAAGCTTTCTTT. The rearrangement joins TRBV6-5 to TRBJ1-1; a weak D match, TRBD1 (5 bases). Germline CDR1 and CDR2: MNHEY and SVGAGI. The CDR3 runs 14 residues. Trimming left V 6 bases short and J 4 bases short, with 15 bases between.

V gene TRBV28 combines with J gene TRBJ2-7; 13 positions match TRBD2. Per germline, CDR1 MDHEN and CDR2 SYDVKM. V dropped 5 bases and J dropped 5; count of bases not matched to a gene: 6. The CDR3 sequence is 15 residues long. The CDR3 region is CASSPGLAGAHEQYF. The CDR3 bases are TGTGCCAGCAGTCCTGGACTAGCGGGAGCCCACGAGCAGTACTTC. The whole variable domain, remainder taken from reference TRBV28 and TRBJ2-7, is DVKVTQSSRYLVKRTGEKVFLECVQDMDHENMFWYRQDPGLGLRLIYFSYDVKMKEKGDIPEGYSVSREKKERFSLILESASTNQTSMYLCASSPGLAGAHEQYFGPGTRLTVT.

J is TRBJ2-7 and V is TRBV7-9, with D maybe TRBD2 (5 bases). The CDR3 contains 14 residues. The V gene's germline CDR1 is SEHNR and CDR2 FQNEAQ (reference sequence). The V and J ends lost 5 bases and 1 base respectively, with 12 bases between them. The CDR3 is CASSPRGSSYEQYF. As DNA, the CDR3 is TGTGCCAGCAGCCCGAGAGGGTCATCCTACGAGCAGTACTTC.

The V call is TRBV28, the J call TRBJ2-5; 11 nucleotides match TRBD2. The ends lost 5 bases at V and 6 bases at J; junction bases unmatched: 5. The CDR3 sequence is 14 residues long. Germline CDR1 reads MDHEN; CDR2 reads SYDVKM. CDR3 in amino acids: CASSPSGGYQTQYF. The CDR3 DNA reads TGTGCCAGCAGTCCTAGCGGGGGGTACCAGACCCAGTACTTC.

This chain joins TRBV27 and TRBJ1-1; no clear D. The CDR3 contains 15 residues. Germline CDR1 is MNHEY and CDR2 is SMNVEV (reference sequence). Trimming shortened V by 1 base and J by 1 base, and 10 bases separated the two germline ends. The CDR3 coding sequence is TGTGCCAGCAGTTTATTTGGAGGGCCGAACACTGAAGCTTTCTTT. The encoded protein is CASSLFGGPNTEAFF.

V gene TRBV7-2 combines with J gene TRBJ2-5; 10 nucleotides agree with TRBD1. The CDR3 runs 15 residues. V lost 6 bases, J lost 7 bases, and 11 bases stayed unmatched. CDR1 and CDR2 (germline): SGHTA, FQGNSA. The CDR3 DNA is TGTGCCAGCAGGTTGACAGGGGGCTCTACTGGGACCCAGTACTTC. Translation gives CASRLTGGSTGTQYF.

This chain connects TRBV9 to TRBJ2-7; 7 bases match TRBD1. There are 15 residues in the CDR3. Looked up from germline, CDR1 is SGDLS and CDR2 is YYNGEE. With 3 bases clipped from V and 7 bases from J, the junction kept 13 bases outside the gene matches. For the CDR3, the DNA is TGTGCCAGCAGCGACACGCCGACAGGGATACTTGAGCAGTACTTC. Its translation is CASSDTPTGILEQYF.